The TCR beta chain under discussion was sequenced for a study of cytomegalovirus exposure and HLA in healthy donors. The length of the CDR3 is 18 residues. V dropped 2 bases and J dropped 6 bases, with 20 bases sitting between them. Germline-derived CDR1 and CDR2 are MDHEN and SYDVKM. The PCR ran on 60 Vbeta and 13 Jbeta primers. Profiled with immunoSEQ multiplex PCR; TCRdb holds only in-frame clones, not every one. The sample records roughly 130,000 clones, around three quarters being singletons. The sequence was collected from a man aged 25 to 40 in good health and CMV-seronegative. V is TRBV28 and J is TRBJ1-6; D is uncertain. Sequenced sample: PBMCs. CDR3 DNA: TGTGCCAGCAGTTTAGAAGGAGGAGGCAGGTTTAGTAATTCACCCCTCCACTTT. Protein: CASSLEGGGRFSNSPLHF.